A selection of T cell receptor beta chains follows, all from one sample in a study of T cells in Graves' hyperthyroidism and ophthalmopathy. Each CDR3 protein is one row after TCRdb ran MiXCR on the multiplex PCR reads. Of about 480,000 distinct CDR3 sequences in the sample, approximately 23% were seen once. The specimen sequenced was blood. Receptors originate from a woman in her sixties or seventies with Graves' ophthalmopathy. Each CDR3 is given with its conserved first and last residue. D genes are given only for firm matches. Clone size appears in some rows only: once, few, many, or a class for an expanded clone.

clone size: -
V gene: TRBV19
D gene: TRBD1
J gene: TRBJ2-2
CDR3 protein: CASRRDSPNTGELFF
CDR3 DNA: TGTGCCAGTAGGAGGGACAGCCCGAACACCGGGGAGCTGTTTTTT

clone size: -
V gene: TRBV20-1
D gene: -
J gene: TRBJ2-3
CDR3 protein: CSAPVSSTDTQYF
CDR3 DNA: TGCAGTGCCCCAGTCTCCAGCACAGATACGCAGTATTTT

clone size: few
V gene: TRBV7-2
D gene: -
J gene: TRBJ1-2
CDR3 protein: CASTPPTNSNYGYTF
CDR3 DNA: TGTGCCAGCACCCCCCCGACAAACTCTAACTATGGCTACACCTTC

clone size: few
V gene: TRBV12-3/TRBV12-4
D gene: TRBD2
J gene: TRBJ2-3
CDR3 protein: CASTWRAGGDTQYF
CDR3 DNA: TGTGCCAGCACCTGGAGGGCGGGAGGGGATACGCAGTATTTT

clone size: few
V gene: TRBV6-2/TRBV6-3
D gene: -
J gene: TRBJ1-2
CDR3 protein: CASSYSNSGQGGYTF
CDR3 DNA: TGTGCCAGCAGTTACTCAAACTCGGGGCAGGGAGGCTACACCTTC

clone size: many
V gene: TRBV12-3/TRBV12-4
D gene: -
J gene: TRBJ2-3
CDR3 protein: CASSFPRGTDTQYF
CDR3 DNA: TGTGCCAGCAGTTTCCCCCGGGGCACAGATACGCAGTATTTT

clone size: many
V gene: TRBV5-5
D gene: -
J gene: TRBJ2-1
CDR3 protein: CASSFGTAHNEQFF
CDR3 DNA: TGTGCCAGCAGCTTCGGGACGGCTCACAATGAGCAGTTCTTC

clone size: -
V gene: TRBV20-1
D gene: -
J gene: TRBJ1-2
CDR3 protein: CSARGSRVHRNYGYTF
CDR3 DNA: TGCAGTGCTAGAGGGAGCAGGGTGCATCGAAACTATGGCTACACCTTC

clone size: -
V gene: TRBV20-1
D gene: -
J gene: TRBJ2-1
CDR3 protein: CSASGPQVQFF
CDR3 DNA: TGCAGTGCTAGTGGGCCGCAGGTGCAGTTCTTC

clone size: few
V gene: TRBV18
D gene: TRBD1
J gene: TRBJ1-1
CDR3 protein: CASSSNRGQNTEAFF
CDR3 DNA: TGTGCCAGCTCATCGAACAGGGGGCAGAACACTGAAGCTTTCTTT

clone size: -
V gene: TRBV6-1
D gene: -
J gene: TRBJ1-3
CDR3 protein: CASMHGSNAAGNTIYF
CDR3 DNA: TGTGCCAGCATGCATGGCTCAAACGCGGCGGGAAACACCATATATTTT

clone size: many
V gene: TRBV12-3/TRBV12-4
D gene: -
J gene: TRBJ2-7
CDR3 protein: CASSPTRDNYEQYF
CDR3 DNA: TGTGCCAGCAGTCCAACTCGGGACAACTACGAGCAGTACTTC